This TCR beta chain was recovered during a study of blood T cells in healthy people across ages. The CDR3 is made up of 18 amino acids. Germline V gene data show CDR1 as SQVTM and CDR2 as ANQGSEA. The trim removed 6 bases at V and 1 base at J, leaving 18 bases unmatched. Next came a second PCR, run for roughly 6 to 11 cycles, which used a sample-barcoded 5' primer along with a J-beta primer mix. One entry per CDR3 protein results from TCRdb running MiXCR on the 5' RACE reads. Of a few hundred thousand distinct CDR3 sequences in the sample, 27% are singletons; the top ten hold over 25%. Sequences were obtained from blood. The source of this sequence is a woman between 65 and 79 years old in good health. The rearrangement joins TRBV29-1 to TRBJ2-5; 9 bases line up with TRBD2. The CDR3 is CSVPGPGGLAGIQETQYF. As DNA, the CDR3 is TGCAGCGTCCCGGGCCCGGGGGGTCTAGCGGGAATCCAAGAGACCCAGTACTTC.